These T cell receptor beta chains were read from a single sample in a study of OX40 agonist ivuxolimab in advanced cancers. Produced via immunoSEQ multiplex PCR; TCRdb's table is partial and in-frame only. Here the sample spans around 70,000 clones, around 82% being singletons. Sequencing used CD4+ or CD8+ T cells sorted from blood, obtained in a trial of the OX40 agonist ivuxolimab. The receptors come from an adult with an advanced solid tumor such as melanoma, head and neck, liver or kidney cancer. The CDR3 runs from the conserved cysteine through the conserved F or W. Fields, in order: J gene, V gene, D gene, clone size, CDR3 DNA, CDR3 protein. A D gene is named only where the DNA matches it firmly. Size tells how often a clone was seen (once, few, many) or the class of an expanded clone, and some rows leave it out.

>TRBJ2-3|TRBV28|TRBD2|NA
TGTGCCAGCAGTTTAGGGATTAGTCTAGCGGGCCCGTCAACCCTCACAGATACGCAGTATTTT
CASSLGISLAGPSTLTDTQYF
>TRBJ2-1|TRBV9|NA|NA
TGTGCCAGCACCCCCGGTAGCTCCTACAATGAGCAGTTCTTC
CASTPGSSYNEQFF
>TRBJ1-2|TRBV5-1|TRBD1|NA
TGCGCCAGCAGACTAGAGGGGACAGTCTACCGTGGCTACACCTTC
CASRLEGTVYRGYTF
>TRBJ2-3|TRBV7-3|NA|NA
TGTGCCAGCAGCCGACAGGGCACAGATACGCAGTATTTT
CASSRQGTDTQYF
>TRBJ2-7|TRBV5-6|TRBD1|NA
TGTGCCAGCAGCTTGACGGGACAGGGGGGCGGTGGCGAGCAGTACTTC
CASSLTGQGGGGEQYF
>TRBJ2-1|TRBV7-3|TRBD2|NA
TGTGCCAGCAGTTCCACTAGCGGGAGTAGGAATGAGCAGTTCTTC
CASSSTSGSRNEQFF
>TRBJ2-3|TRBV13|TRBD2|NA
TGTGCCAGCAGCTTAGTTAAGCGGGAGGACGGCACAGATACGCAGTATTTT
CASSLVKREDGTDTQYF
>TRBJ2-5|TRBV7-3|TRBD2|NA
TGTGCCAGCAGCTTAGGGAGCGGGAGAGTGGAGACCCAGTACTTC
CASSLGSGRVETQYF
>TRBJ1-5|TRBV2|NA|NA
TGTGCCAGCAGGGGAGTTGATCAGCCCCAGCATTTT
CASRGVDQPQHF
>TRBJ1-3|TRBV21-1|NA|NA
TGTGCCAGCAGCCCTCCCGGGACAGGGTCTGGAAACACCATATATTTT
CASSPPGTGSGNTIYF
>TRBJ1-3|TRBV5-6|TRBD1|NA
TGTGCCAGCAGCTTAGGAAGACAGGGTGGAAACACCATATATTTT
CASSLGRQGGNTIYF
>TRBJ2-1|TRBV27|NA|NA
TGTGCCAGCAGCCCCGACGGGAAAAGCTCCTACAATGAGCAGTTCTTC
CASSPDGKSSYNEQFF
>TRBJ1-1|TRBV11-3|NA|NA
TGTGCCAGCATCAACCGACAGATTGAGGACACTGAAGCTTTCTTT
CASINRQIEDTEAFF
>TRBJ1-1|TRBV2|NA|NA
TGTGCCAGCAGTCAAACGAACACTGAAGCTTTCTTT
CASSQTNTEAFF
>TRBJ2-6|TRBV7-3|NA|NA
TGTGCCAGCAGCGTACAGGGTTCTGGGGCCAACGTCCTGACTTTC
CASSVQGSGANVLTF
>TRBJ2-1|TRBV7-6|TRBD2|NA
TGTGCCAGCAGCCCCAGGACTAGCGGGGTACTCAATGAGCAGTTCTTC
CASSPRTSGVLNEQFF
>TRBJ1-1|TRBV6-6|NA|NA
TGTGCCAGCAGACAGGTTACCATGAACACTGAAGCTTTCTTT
CASRQVTMNTEAFF
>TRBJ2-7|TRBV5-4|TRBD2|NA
TGTGCCAGCAGCCACCAGGGACTAGCGGGGGTATACGAGCAGTACTTC
CASSHQGLAGVYEQYF
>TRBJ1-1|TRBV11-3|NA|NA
TGTGCCAGCAGCCCAGGCGGGGGGGCGAACACTGAAGCTTTCTTT
CASSPGGGANTEAFF
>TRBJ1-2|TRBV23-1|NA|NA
TGCGCCAGCAGTCAACGAGTTGTCTATGGCTACACCTTC
CASSQRVVYGYTF
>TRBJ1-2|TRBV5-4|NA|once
TGTGCCAGCAGCTTGGGACAGAACTATGGCTACACCTTC
CASSLGQNYGYTF
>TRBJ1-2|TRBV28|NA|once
TGTGCCAGCAGTTTAGGCGGTACCTATGGCTACACCTTC
CASSLGGTYGYTF
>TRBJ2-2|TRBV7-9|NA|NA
TGTGCCAGCCAACCTGGAGTAACCGGGGAGCTGTTTTTT
CASQPGVTGELFF
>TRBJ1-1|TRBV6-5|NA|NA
TGTGCCAGCAGTTACGGGGGGGGCACGGTGAACACTGAAGCTTTCTTT
CASSYGGGTVNTEAFF
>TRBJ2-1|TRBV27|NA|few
TGTGCCAGCAGTTTATATCGTGGGGGACCGTACGAGCAGTTCTTC
CASSLYRGGPYEQFF
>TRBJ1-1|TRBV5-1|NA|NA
TGCGCCAGCAGCATACGCGGACAGATCCCCGAAGCTTTCTTT
CASSIRGQIPEAFF
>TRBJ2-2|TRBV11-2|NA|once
TGTGCCAGCAGCTCACTGGCCGGGAACACCGGGGAGCTGTTTTTT
CASSSLAGNTGELFF
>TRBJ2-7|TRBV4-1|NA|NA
TGCGCCAGCAGCCAAGATTGGCCGGGGGTGACCTCCTACGAGCAGTACTTC
CASSQDWPGVTSYEQYF
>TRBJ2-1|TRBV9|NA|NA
TGTGCCAGCAGCGTGACGGGAGCCACTTACAATGAGCAGTTCTTC
CASSVTGATYNEQFF
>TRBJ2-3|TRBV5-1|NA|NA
TGCGCCAGCAGCGCCAGGGACACAGATACGCAGTATTTT
CASSARDTDTQYF
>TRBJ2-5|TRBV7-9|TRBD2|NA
TGTGCCAGCAGCTCACGGACTAGCGGCTCCCAAGAGACCCAGTACTTC
CASSSRTSGSQETQYF
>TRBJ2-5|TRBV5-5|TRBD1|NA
TGTGCCAGCAGCTCTGTTACGGGACAGGGCCTACAAGAGACCCAGTACTTC
CASSSVTGQGLQETQYF
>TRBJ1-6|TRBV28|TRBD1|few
TGTGCCAGCAGTCCCCCCAGGCCAGGGGGTAATTCACCCCTCCACTTT
CASSPPRPGGNSPLHF
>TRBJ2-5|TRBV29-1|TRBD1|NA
TGCAGCGTGACAGGGGTGGAGACCCAGTACTTC
CSVTGVETQYF
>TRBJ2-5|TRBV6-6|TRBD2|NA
TGTGCCAGCAGTCTCGGCGGGGGGGGGACCCAGTACTTC
CASSLGGGGTQYF
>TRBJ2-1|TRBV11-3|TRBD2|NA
TGTGCCAGCAAAACTAGCGGGGGATACAATGAGCAGTTCTTC
CASKTSGGYNEQFF